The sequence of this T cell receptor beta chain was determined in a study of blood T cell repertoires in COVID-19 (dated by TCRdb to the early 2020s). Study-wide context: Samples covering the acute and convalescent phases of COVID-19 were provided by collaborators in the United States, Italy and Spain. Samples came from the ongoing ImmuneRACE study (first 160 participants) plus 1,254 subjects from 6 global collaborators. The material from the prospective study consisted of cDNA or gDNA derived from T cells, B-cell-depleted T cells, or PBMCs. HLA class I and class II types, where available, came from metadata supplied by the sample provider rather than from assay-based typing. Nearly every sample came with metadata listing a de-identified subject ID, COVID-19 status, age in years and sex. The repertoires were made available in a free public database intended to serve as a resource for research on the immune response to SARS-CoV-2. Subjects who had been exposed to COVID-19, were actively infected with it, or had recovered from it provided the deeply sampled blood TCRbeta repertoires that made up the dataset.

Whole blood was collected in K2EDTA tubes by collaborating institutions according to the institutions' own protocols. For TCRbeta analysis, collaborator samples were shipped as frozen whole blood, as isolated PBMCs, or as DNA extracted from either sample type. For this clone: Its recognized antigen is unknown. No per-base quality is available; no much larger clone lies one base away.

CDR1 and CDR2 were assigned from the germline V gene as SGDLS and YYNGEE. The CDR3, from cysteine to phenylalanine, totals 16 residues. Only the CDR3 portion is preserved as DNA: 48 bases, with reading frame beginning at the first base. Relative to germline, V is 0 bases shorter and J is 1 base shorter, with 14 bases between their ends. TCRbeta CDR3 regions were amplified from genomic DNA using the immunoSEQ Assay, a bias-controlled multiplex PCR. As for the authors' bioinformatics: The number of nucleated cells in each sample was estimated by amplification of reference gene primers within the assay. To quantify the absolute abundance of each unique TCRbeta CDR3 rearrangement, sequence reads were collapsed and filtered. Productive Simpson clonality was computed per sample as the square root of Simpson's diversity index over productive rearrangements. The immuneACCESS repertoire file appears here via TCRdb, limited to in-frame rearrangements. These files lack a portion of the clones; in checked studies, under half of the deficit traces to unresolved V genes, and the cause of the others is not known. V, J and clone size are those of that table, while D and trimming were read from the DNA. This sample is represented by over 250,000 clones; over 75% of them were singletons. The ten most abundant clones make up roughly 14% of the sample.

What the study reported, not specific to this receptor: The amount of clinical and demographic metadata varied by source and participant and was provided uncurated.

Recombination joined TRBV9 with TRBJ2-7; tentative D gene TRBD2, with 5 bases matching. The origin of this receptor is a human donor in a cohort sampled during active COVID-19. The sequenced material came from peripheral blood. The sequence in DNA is TGTGCCAGCAGCGTAGACGAGGGAACTTTTTCCTACGAGCAGTACTTC. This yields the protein CASSVDEGTFSYEQYF. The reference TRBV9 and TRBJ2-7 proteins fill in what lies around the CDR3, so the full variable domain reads DSGVTQTPKHLITATGQRVTLRCSPRSGDLSVYWYQQSLDQGLQFLIQYYNGEERAKGNILERFSAQQFPDLHSELNLSSLELGDSALYFCASSVDEGTFSYEQYFGPGTRLTVT.